The following is a T cell receptor beta chain sequence with its context. The antigen is not known. The library targeted TCRbeta and was prepared with unique molecular identifiers. A single record per CDR3 protein comes from TCRdb applying MiXCR to the PCR reads. The table lists about 440,000 distinct CDR3 sequences, 43% of them singletons. These data are taken from a study of T-cell reconstitution after alpha-beta-depleted transplantation in children. Overall study results and limits: From newly produced T cells came most of the T-cell counts and diversity one year after transplant. Alpha-beta T cells about two months after transplant reportedly derived from several hundred expanded graft clones. The origin of high day-60 TCRbeta diversity in some patients lay in surviving recipient T cells and thymic progenitors.

The V gene's germline CDR1 is SGHTA and CDR2 FQGNSA. V lost 2 bases, J lost 7 bases, and 4 bases stayed unmatched. The CDR3 consists of 14 residues. This sequence originates from a girl aged 2 to 10 with aplastic anemia, due to receive a stem cell transplant. Sequencing used PBMCs, obtained before TCRalphabeta/CD19-depleted stem cell transplant. The V gene is TRBV7-2, the J gene TRBJ1-1; 10 nucleotides line up with TRBD1. The DNA of the CDR3 is TGTGCCAGCAGCTTACGACAGGGGGCCGGTGAAGCTTTCTTT. Amino acid sequence: CASSLRQGAGEAFF.